This T cell receptor (beta chain) was profiled in a study of Graves' ophthalmopathy and Graves' hyperthyroidism. CDR3 length: 13 residues. Trimming took 5 bases from V and 4 from J; bases not matched to a gene: 3. The table lists this clonotype with many counts. Its antigen is undetermined. Clinical symptoms and serum thyroxine were used for diagnosis; TRAb, thyroid ultrasound and orbital computed tomography were also relied on. Study-wide points: Predictions made by the model for ophthalmopathy progression reached approximately 71% sensitivity and around 72% specificity. Using a 13-signature model, the authors split ophthalmopathy from stable hyperthyroidism, with about 90% sensitivity and 81.08% specificity.

Amplification targeted the TCR beta CDR3 regions, with RNA transcripts as the source material. RT-PCR in the first round used HTBI primers; a second-round multiplex PCR followed. TCRdb ran MiXCR on the multiplex PCR reads and lists one entry per CDR3 protein. The table lists roughly 1.1 million distinct CDR3 sequences, less than 45% of them singletons. Sequencing input: peripheral blood or thyroid tissue (not recorded which). The source is an adult man with Graves' hyperthyroidism. The chain uses TRBV12-3 or TRBV12-4 and TRBJ1-1; 8 nucleotides line up with TRBD1. CDR3 nucleotides: TGTGCCAGCAGTATCACAGGGGGCACTGAAGCTTTCTTT. Translated, it gives CASSITGGTEAFF.